These 17 T cell receptor beta chains originate from one sample sequenced in a study of T cell responses to AZD1222 COVID-19 vaccine. Sequenced by immunoSEQ multiplex PCR; TCRdb stores in-frame clones only, minus some. The sample carries over 150,000 clones, approximately 87% recorded once. This specimen consisted of peripheral blood, obtained 28 days after the second AZD1222 dose. The receptor set was obtained from an adult who received the AZD1222 COVID-19 vaccine.

This clone showed up just once. V is TRBV29-1 and J is TRBJ2-1; D is uncertain. The CDR3 covers 12 residues. V shed 4 bases and J shed 4 bases, with 8 bases lying between them. Germline assignment: CDR1 SQVTM and CDR2 ANQGSEA. CDR3 sequence: CSVAADYNEQFF. Here the CDR3 DNA reads TGCAGCGTTGCAGCTGATTACAATGAGCAGTTCTTC.

The chain links TRBV2 to TRBJ2-2; perhaps TRBD2 as D (6 bases). V lost 7 bases, J lost 1 base, and 10 bases lay in between. The CDR3 has 14 residues. Germline V gene data show CDR1 as SNHLY and CDR2 as FYNNEI. This CDR3 is CASIGGLNTGELFF. The CDR3 DNA follows: TGTGCCAGCATTGGGGGACTGAACACCGGGGAGCTGTTTTTT. Full variable domain (missing parts from reference TRBV2 and TRBJ2-2): EPEVTQTPSHQVTQMGQEVILRCVPISNHLYFYWYRQILGQKVEFLVSFYNNEISEKSEIFDDQFSVERPDGSNFTLKIRSTKLEDSAMYFCASIGGLNTGELFFGEGSRLTVL.

The chain recombines TRBV27 with TRBJ2-7, with a possible D match to TRBD1 (5 bases). Germline V gene lookup returns CDR1 MNHEY and CDR2 SMNVEV (reference sequence). Trimming removed 7 bases at V and 4 bases at J, with 17 bases between. The CDR3 sequence is 14 residues long. The CDR3 protein is CASTSWGPPYEQYF. For the CDR3, the DNA is TGTGCCAGCACCTCCTGGGGCCCTCCTTACGAGCAGTACTTC.

A few counts support this clone. The chain carries TRBV5-1 and TRBJ2-1; TRBD2 aligns across 10 bases. The V gene end was trimmed by 3 bases and the J gene end by 5 bases; junction bases not matched to a gene: 5. Germline V CDR1 and CDR2: SGHRS, YFSETQ. The CDR3 contains 15 residues. Written as DNA, the CDR3 is TGCGCCAGCAGCTACCTAGCGGGGGCCAACAATGAGCAGTTCTTC. Protein: CASSYLAGANNEQFF.

The CDR3 is CASHQAYSGYTF. The CDR3 bases are TGTGCCAGCCATCAAGCTTATAGTGGCTACACCTTC. The genes are TRBV6-5 and TRBJ1-2, with D unresolved. Germline CDR1 and CDR2: MNHEY and SVGAGI. The CDR3 length is 12 residues. The V and J ends lost 8 bases and 7 bases respectively, with 14 bases between them.

This clone has a single count. The CDR3 bases are TGTGCCAGCAGGCCTACCATGGGTGGCACCGGGGAGCTGTTTTTT. As protein: CASRPTMGGTGELFF. The chain links TRBV7-9 to TRBJ2-2; D remains ambiguous. Germline CDR1 SEHNR, CDR2 FQNEAQ (reference sequence). The CDR3 runs to 15 residues. Trimming pared 6 bases from V and 4 bases from J, leaving 15 bases between.

The gene calls are TRBV6-5 and TRBJ1-2, with a possible D match to TRBD1 (5 bases). The V end lost 2 bases, the J end lost 4 bases, and 11 bases lay between the germline ends. The length of the CDR3 is 14 residues. Germline assignment: CDR1 MNHEY and CDR2 SVGAGI. The CDR3 nucleotides read TGTGCCAGCAGTTACACCAGGGTGGTCTATGGCTACACCTTC. Amino acids: CASSYTRVVYGYTF.

The chain joins TRBV3-1 (or the pseudogene TRBV3-2) to TRBJ1-3; the match to TRBD1 covers 7 bases. The CDR3 length is 17 residues. Germline V lookup: CDR1 LGHDT, CDR2 YNNKEL (reference sequence). The ends lost 4 bases at V and 3 bases at J; junction bases unmatched: 12. CDR3 sequence reads: CASSRNVQSGGGNTIYF. DNA of the CDR3: TGTGCCAGCAGCCGTAACGTACAATCAGGGGGTGGAAACACCATATATTTT.

As to this clone: The junction departs from the called germline gene at one end, perhaps through a read error. The chain is built from TRBV24-1 and TRBJ2-7; D tentatively reads TRBD1 or TRBD2 (5 bases each). This CDR3 has 9 amino acids. Looked up from germline, CDR1 is KGHDR and CDR2 is SFDVKD. This chain's CDR3 is CATKRGPHF. The CDR3 nucleotides read TGTGCCACCAAACGGGGACCCCACTTC.

The gene calls are TRBV5-1 and TRBJ1-1; TRBD1 agrees at 8 bases. The CDR3 covers 15 residues. Looked up from germline, CDR1 is SGHRS and CDR2 is YFSETQ. The junction had 6 bases not matched to a gene; V was cut back by 0 bases and J by 5 bases. The chain's CDR3 is CASSLEQGAGTEAFF. CDR3 nucleotide sequence: TGCGCCAGCAGCTTGGAGCAGGGGGCTGGGACTGAAGCTTTCTTT. Supplemented by reference TRBV5-1 and TRBJ1-1, the full variable domain reads KAGVTQTPRYLIKTRGQQVTLSCSPISGHRSVSWYQQTPGQGLQFLFEYFSETQRNKGNFPGRFSGRQFSNSRSEMNVSTLELGDSALYLCASSLEQGAGTEAFFGQGTRLTVV.

This clone was recorded once. The chain recombines TRBV6-1 with TRBJ2-5; the match to TRBD2 covers 10 bases. Germline V gene lookup returns CDR1 MNHNS and CDR2 SASEGT. With 3 bases clipped from V and 3 bases from J, the junction kept 7 bases outside the gene matches. The CDR3 contains 16 residues. The CDR3 protein is CASSEGSGGTEETQYF. In DNA, the CDR3 is TGTGCCAGCAGTGAGGGTAGCGGGGGGACTGAAGAGACCCAGTACTTC.

The V call is TRBV5-1, the J call TRBJ2-3, with no clear D. Germline CDR1 reads SGHRS; CDR2 reads YFSETQ. Deletions cut 3 bases from V and 0 bases from J, with 8 bases between. The CDR3 is 14 residues long. DNA for the CDR3: TGCGCCAGCAGCTGGAAAGCCAGCACAGATACGCAGTATTTT. This codes for CASSWKASTDTQYF.

The chain uses TRBV29-1 and TRBJ1-4; TRBD1 might be the D (5 bases). Germline V lookup: CDR1 SQVTM, CDR2 ANQGSEA. The CDR3 has 13 residues. With 7 bases removed from V and 8 bases from J, the gap between germline ends came to 17 bases. The CDR3 DNA sequence: TGCAGCGCCGCAAAGGGGCAGGGCGAAAAACTGTTTTTT. It yields the protein CSAAKGQGEKLFF.

The chain is built from TRBV5-8 and TRBJ1-3; D is uncertain. V was clipped by 0 bases and J by 2 bases, with 3 bases between them. CDR1 SGHTS and CDR2 YDEGEE come from the germline V gene. The CDR3 extends over 13 amino acids. DNA of the CDR3: TGTGCCAGCAGCTTGGGGACTGGAAACACCATATATTTT. This encodes CASSLGTGNTIYF.

CDR3 sequence: CASSWGTDEKLFF. The CDR3 nucleotides read TGCGCCAGCAGCTGGGGGACGGATGAAAAACTGTTTTTT. The rearrangement joins TRBV5-1 to TRBJ1-4; possible D gene TRBD1, 5 bases. The germline gives CDR1 SGHRS, CDR2 YFSETQ. V lost 3 bases and J 6 bases, leaving 9 bases between the germline ends. The CDR3 loop spans 13 amino acids.

The V call is TRBV2, the J call TRBJ2-3; D is unresolved. Trimming left V 7 bases short and J 4 bases short, with 9 bases between. CDR3 size: 12 residues. CDR1 and CDR2 (germline): SNHLY, FYNNEI. CDR3 DNA sequence: TGTGCCAGCATCGGGCGCTCAGATACGCAGTATTTT. Amino acids: CASIGRSDTQYF.

The rearrangement uses TRBV5-6 and TRBJ1-2; D uncertain. The germline V and J ends were trimmed by 2 bases and 7 bases, with 12 bases remaining between them. Looked up from germline, CDR1 is SGHDT and CDR2 is YYEEEE. This CDR3 has 13 amino acids. The CDR3 coding sequence is TGTGCCAGCAGCTTTCGACTACCGGGTGGCTACACCTTC. This codes for CASSFRLPGGYTF.